The source of this T cell receptor beta chain is a study of cytotoxic CD8 clonotypes in ibrutinib-treated CLL. Study-wide points: Public clonotypes were seen rarely and were contracted or stable on treatment.

Some clones are missing from TCRdb's copy, which holds only in-frame ones; the method was immunoSEQ multiplex PCR. The profile shows over 150,000 clones, approximately 68% of them singletons. This clone was picked up a small number of times. The antigen is unknown. Trimming removed 3 bases at V and 2 bases at J, with 15 bases between. Germline CDR1 SGDLS, CDR2 YYNGEE. The CDR3 sequence is 16 residues long. This sequence originates from a human donor with chronic lymphocytic leukemia. Here the sequenced sample was PBMCs, taken after 24 months of ibrutinib treatment. The V and J genes are TRBV9 and TRBJ2-1; TRBD1 might be the D (7 bases). This CDR3 reads CASSEGGGATYNEQFF. CDR3 sequence (DNA): TGTGCCAGCAGCGAAGGGGGCGGGGCGACCTACAATGAGCAGTTCTTC.